This passage covers 23 T cell receptor beta chains from one sample sequenced in a study of shared clonotypes between healthy human individuals. TCRdb's table, derived via immunoSEQ multiplex PCR, lists solely in-frame clones and lacks some. The sample lists about 380,000 clones, approximately 96% occurring once. Sequencing used memory CD8+ T cells sorted from blood. Indicated subset: CD45RO+ cells pooled with CCR7-negative TemRA cells. These TCRs come from a man aged 25 to 45 in good health.

This chain connects TRBV5-4 to TRBJ2-7; no reliable D call. In germline, CDR1 is SGHNT, CDR2 YYREEE (reference sequence). The CDR3 is made up of 12 amino acids. V was cut by 4 bases and J by 3 bases, with 8 bases left in between. The CDR3 region has the DNA TGTGCCAGCAGCGCACCGCACTACGAGCAGTACTTC. This translates into CASSAPHYEQYF.

This chain connects TRBV11-3 to TRBJ2-7; D is perhaps TRBD1 (6 bases). Trimming stripped 3 bases from V and 3 bases from J, with 12 bases between. Germline CDR1 SGHNT, CDR2 YENEEA. The CDR3 has 14 residues. CDR3 protein: CASSFRDNLYEQYF. DNA for the CDR3: TGTGCCAGCAGCTTCCGGGACAATCTCTACGAGCAGTACTTC.

The gene calls are TRBV10-3 and TRBJ2-7; D is perhaps TRBD1 (5 bases). Germline CDR1 ENHRY, CDR2 SYGVKD. This CDR3 spans 12 amino acids. The V end lost 2 bases, the J end lost 3 bases, and 5 bases lay between the germline ends. The CDR3: CAISERGYEQYF. The CDR3 DNA is TGTGCCATCAGTGAGAGGGGCTACGAGCAGTACTTC.

V and J are TRBV13 and TRBJ2-1, with a tentative D call TRBD2 (5 bases). The CDR3 extends over 13 amino acids. CDR1 PRHDT and CDR2 FYEKMQ come from the germline V gene (reference sequence). Between the trimmed V and J ends, which lost 1 base and 7 bases, there was a span of 8 bases. This chain's CDR3 is CASSLVSGNEQFF. Here the CDR3 DNA reads TGTGCCAGCAGCTTAGTAAGCGGAAATGAGCAGTTCTTC.

The rearrangement joins TRBV10-2 to TRBJ2-2; D perhaps matches TRBD2 (6 bases). CDR1 WSHSY and CDR2 SAAADI come from the germline V gene. Between the trimmed V and J ends, which lost 6 bases and 2 bases, there was a span of 16 bases. The CDR3 loop spans 16 amino acids. In DNA, the CDR3 is TGCGCCAGCAGGGAAACTAGCCCCTTAAACACCGGGGAGCTGTTTTTT. This translates into CASRETSPLNTGELFF.

The chain carries TRBV2 and TRBJ1-4; D possibly corresponds to TRBD1 (6 bases). V dropped 6 bases and J dropped 8 bases, with 10 bases sitting between them. The CDR3 is made up of 12 amino acids. The germline V gene has CDR1 SNHLY and CDR2 FYNNEI. The CDR3 nucleotides are TGTGCCAGCAGAGCTGACAGGGAAAAACTGTTTTTT. Translation: CASRADREKLFF.

The chain has TRBV30 and TRBJ2-7, with D maybe TRBD2 (6 bases). Trimming took off 2 bases at V and 4 bases at J, with 15 bases between the two ends. Germline loops: CDR1 GTSNPN, CDR2 SVGIG (reference sequence). The CDR3 consists of 14 residues. CDR3 nucleotides: TGTGCCTGGAGTCCGCGGGGTTCTGTATACGAGCAGTACTTC. Translating it yields CAWSPRGSVYEQYF.

V and J are TRBV29-1 and TRBJ1-2; 7 nucleotides line up with TRBD1. The CDR3 is 14 residues long. V lost 4 bases to trimming and J lost 4 bases; unmatched junction nucleotides: 9. CDR1 is SQVTM, CDR2 ANQGSEA, per germline. CDR3 region: CSVVRPGQIYGYTF. DNA for the CDR3: TGCAGCGTTGTAAGACCGGGACAGATCTATGGCTACACCTTC.

The rearrangement uses TRBV5-4 and TRBJ2-7; D may match TRBD1 or TRBD2 (5 bases each). V lost 0 bases to trimming and J lost 3 bases, with 10 bases between them. The CDR3 is 14 amino acids. The germline V gene encodes CDR1 SGHNT and CDR2 YYREEE (reference sequence). The CDR3 sequence: CASSLAGTIYEQYF. The CDR3 bases are TGTGCCAGCAGCTTGGCCGGGACCATCTACGAGCAGTACTTC.

The genes are TRBV14 and TRBJ2-2; 8 bases are shared with TRBD1. CDR1 and CDR2 from the germline V gene are SGHDN and FVKESK. This CDR3 has 16 amino acids. Germline trimming cut 5 bases from V and 5 bases from J; bases unmatched to any gene: 10. The CDR3 nucleotides read TGTGCCAGCAGCTCAACGGACAGGGTTTGTACCGGGGAGCTGTTTTTT. Translated, it gives CASSSTDRVCTGELFF.

V and J are TRBV29-1 and TRBJ2-1, with a possible D match to TRBD1 (6 bases). Germline lookup yields CDR1 SQVTM and CDR2 ANQGSEA. The CDR3 is 14 amino acids. V lost 8 bases and J 5 bases, leaving 19 bases between the germline ends. The CDR3 nucleotides read TGCAGCTCGCTTAGGGGGACGTCAGACAATGAGCAGTTCTTC. Its protein is CSSLRGTSDNEQFF.

This chain uses TRBV27 with TRBJ1-4; D is possibly TRBD1 (5 bases). V gave up 1 base and J gave up 11 bases, with 14 bases separating them. Per germline, CDR1 MNHEY and CDR2 SMNVEV (reference sequence). The CDR3 has 14 residues. The CDR3, as DNA: TGTGCCAGCAGTTTATATGGGGCCGCATTGAAACTGTTTTTT. The encoded protein is CASSLYGAALKLFF.

The chain links TRBV6-1 to TRBJ2-6; the D is unclear. Germline V lookup: CDR1 MNHNS, CDR2 SASEGT. This CDR3 region has 13 residues. Deletions cut 8 bases from V and 0 bases from J, with 5 bases between. Here the CDR3 DNA reads TGTGCCAGCGCAAACTCTGGGGCCAACGTCCTGACTTTC. It yields the protein CASANSGANVLTF.

This clone was seen just once. This chain links TRBV6-1 with TRBJ2-6; perhaps TRBD1 as D (6 bases). This CDR3 region has 14 residues. V was shortened by 6 bases and J by 0 bases, with 6 bases between the two germline ends. The germline CDR1 and CDR2 sequences are MNHNS and SASEGT. The CDR3 is CASRQGSGANVLTF. As DNA, the CDR3 is TGTGCCAGCAGACAGGGCTCTGGGGCCAACGTCCTGACTTTC.

This clone was recorded once. In DNA form, the CDR3 reads TGCGCCAGCAGCTTCCCTTGGACTAGCGGGAGTGGTGAGCAGTTCTTC. This gives the protein CASSFPWTSGSGEQFF. V gene TRBV5-1 combines with J gene TRBJ2-1; 13 positions agree with TRBD2. This CDR3 spans 16 amino acids. V lost 2 bases, J lost 9 bases, and 8 bases stayed unmatched. Germline V gene sequence: CDR1 SGHRS, CDR2 YFSETQ.

This chain connects TRBV10-1 to TRBJ1-4; TRBD1 is a possible D gene (6 bases). CDR3 length: 16 residues. Germline V CDR1 and CDR2: WNHNN, SYGVQD (reference sequence). V was pared by 0 bases and J by 5 bases, with 13 bases between. The chain's CDR3 is CASSESSGGRNEKLFF. The CDR3 bases are TGCGCCAGCAGTGAGTCGAGTGGGGGGCGGAATGAAAAACTGTTTTTT.

The chain combines TRBV19 with TRBJ2-3; 7 nucleotides match TRBD2. Trimming took 9 bases from V and 5 from J; bases not matched to a gene: 2. Germline V gives CDR1 LNHDA, CDR2 SQIVND (reference sequence). CDR3 size: 11 residues. The CDR3 coding sequence is TGTGCCAGCGGGGGGATAGATACGCAGTATTTT. It specifies CASGGIDTQYF.

Only a few counts were recorded for this clone. Other DNA sequences in the same sample also yield this CDR3. The chain employs TRBV5-1 and TRBJ2-3; D is uncertain. V was shortened by 0 bases and J by 4 bases, with 0 bases between the two germline ends. CDR1 is SGHRS, CDR2 YFSETQ, per germline. The CDR3 loop spans 11 amino acids. The CDR3 DNA reads as TGCGCCAGCAGCTTGGCAGATACGCAGTATTTT. This codes for CASSLADTQYF.

The chain couples TRBV30 to TRBJ2-3, with 9 bases lining up with TRBD1. Per the germline V gene, CDR1 is GTSNPN and CDR2 is SVGIG (reference sequence). CDR3 length: 12 amino acids. The V and J ends lost 7 bases and 4 bases, in that order; junction bases with no gene match: 3. This CDR3 is CALDRGPDTQYF. The CDR3 DNA follows: TGTGCCTTGGACAGGGGTCCAGATACGCAGTATTTT.

With respect to this clone: The same CDR3 is also encoded by other DNA sequences in this sample. This CDR3 reads CASSTGGYEQYF. The CDR3 DNA reads as TGTGCCAGCTCAACAGGGGGCTACGAGCAGTACTTC. The genes are TRBV18 and TRBJ2-7; TRBD1 agrees at 8 bases. The trim removed 5 bases at V and 3 bases at J, leaving 0 bases unmatched. Germline V gives CDR1 KGHSH, CDR2 LQKENI. This CDR3 spans 12 amino acids.

In nucleotides, the CDR3 is TGTGCCAGCAGCTTGGTTCCGAACACCGGGGAGCTGTTTTTT. Translating it yields CASSLVPNTGELFF. The chain recombines TRBV11-2 with TRBJ2-2; D ambiguous. The CDR3 spans 14 residues. V was shortened by 3 bases and J by 0 bases, with 5 bases between the two germline ends. Looked up from germline, CDR1 is SGHAT and CDR2 is FQNNGV.

The rearrangement joins TRBV10-2 to TRBJ2-7; 10 positions match TRBD2. CDR1 and CDR2 (germline): WSHSY, SAAADI. The trim removed 4 bases at V and 5 bases at J, leaving 8 bases unmatched. The CDR3 covers 15 residues. The DNA for the CDR3 is TGCGCCAGCAGTGTAAAACTAGCGGGACTTGACGAGCAGTACTTC. Translating gives CASSVKLAGLDEQYF.

The CDR3 sequence: CASSQGPGGEETQYF. CDR3 in DNA: TGTGCCAGCAGCCAAGGCCCAGGGGGCGAAGAGACCCAGTACTTC. This chain links TRBV4-2 with TRBJ2-5, with 8 nucleotides matching TRBD1. The CDR3 extends over 15 amino acids. Germline V lookup: CDR1 LGHNA, CDR2 YNFKEQ. V shed 1 base, J shed 3 bases, and the junction held 4 bases outside the gene matches.